This TCR beta chain was captured in a study of cytomegalovirus exposure and HLA in healthy donors. PCR involved 60 Vbeta and 13 Jbeta primers. The repertoire was sequenced with immunoSEQ multiplex PCR; TCRdb's copy has only in-frame clones and lacks some. Among 100,000 to 150,000 clones, around three quarters were seen once, and the ten largest hold 3% to 4%. V was trimmed by 1 base and J by 4 bases, leaving 13 bases between them. In germline, CDR1 is LNHNV, CDR2 YYDKDF (reference sequence). The CDR3 covers 15 residues. The receptor comes from a woman aged 50 to 60 in good health and CMV-seronegative. Sequences were obtained from PBMCs. The chain employs TRBV15 and TRBJ1-2, with D possibly being TRBD1 (6 bases). In DNA form, the CDR3 reads TGTGCCACCAGCAGAGGGGGGTTGGACAGCTATGGCTACACCTTC. This gives the protein CATSRGGLDSYGYTF.